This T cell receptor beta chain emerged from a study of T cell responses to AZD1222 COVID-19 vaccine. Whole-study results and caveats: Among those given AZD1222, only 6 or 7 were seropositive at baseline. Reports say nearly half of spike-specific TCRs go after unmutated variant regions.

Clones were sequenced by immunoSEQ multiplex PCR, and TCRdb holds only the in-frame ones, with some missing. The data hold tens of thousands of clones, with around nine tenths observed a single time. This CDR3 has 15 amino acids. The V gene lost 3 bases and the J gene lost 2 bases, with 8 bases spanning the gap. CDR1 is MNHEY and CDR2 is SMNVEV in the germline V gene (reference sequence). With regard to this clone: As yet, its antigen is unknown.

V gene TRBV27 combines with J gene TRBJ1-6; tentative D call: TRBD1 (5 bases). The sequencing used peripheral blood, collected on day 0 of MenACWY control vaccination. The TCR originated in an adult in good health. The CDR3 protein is CASSFWGAYNSPLHF. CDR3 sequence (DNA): TGTGCCAGCAGTTTCTGGGGGGCCTATAATTCACCCCTCCACTTT.